The rows below give T cell receptor beta chains drawn from one sample of a study of shared clonotypes between healthy human individuals. Repertoires were generated with immunoSEQ multiplex PCR, while TCRdb's copy carries only in-frame clones and drops some. The sample carries 2 million to 2.5 million clones, approximately 93% recorded once. The sequenced sample consisted of naive CD4+ T cells from PBMCs. These TCRs come from a man aged 18 to 29 in good health. Some clones in this sample may be carry-over from other donors' samples. The CDR3 runs from the conserved cysteine through the conserved F or W. The order of the fields is clone size, V gene, D gene, J gene, CDR3 DNA, CDR3 protein. D genes are given only for firm matches. Clone sizes are given selectively: once, few, many, or a class where the clone is expanded.

clone size: -
V gene: TRBV5-6
D gene: -
J gene: TRBJ2-3
CDR3 DNA: TGTGCCAGCAGCTCACAAAGGGCGGCAGATACGCAGTATTTT
CDR3 protein: CASSSQRAADTQYF

clone size: -
V gene: TRBV7-6
D gene: -
J gene: TRBJ2-1
CDR3 DNA: TGTGCCAGCAGCTTAGCGCGGGTCGGGAGTGATGAGCAGTTCTTC
CDR3 protein: CASSLARVGSDEQFF

clone size: -
V gene: TRBV6-5
D gene: -
J gene: TRBJ2-3
CDR3 DNA: TGTGCCAGCAGTTACGTCTCGGCAAGCACAGATACGCAGTATTTT
CDR3 protein: CASSYVSASTDTQYF

clone size: -
V gene: TRBV7-3
D gene: -
J gene: TRBJ2-7
CDR3 DNA: TGTGCCAGCAGCTTAGGACCGGTAACTGGGGGCAAATACGAGCAGTACTTC
CDR3 protein: CASSLGPVTGGKYEQYF

clone size: -
V gene: TRBV7-9
D gene: -
J gene: TRBJ2-1
CDR3 DNA: TGTGCCATCCCGCGAAGGAACGGGAGCTCCTACAATGAGCAGTTCTTC
CDR3 protein: CAIPRRNGSSYNEQFF

clone size: -
V gene: TRBV29-1
D gene: -
J gene: TRBJ1-3
CDR3 DNA: TGCAGCGCTCACTCTGGAAACACCATATATTTT
CDR3 protein: CSAHSGNTIYF

clone size: -
V gene: TRBV19
D gene: TRBD1
J gene: TRBJ1-5
CDR3 DNA: TGTGCCAGTAGTATAGAGGACAGGGGTAGCAATCAGCCCCAGCATTTT
CDR3 protein: CASSIEDRGSNQPQHF

clone size: -
V gene: TRBV18
D gene: -
J gene: TRBJ1-1
CDR3 DNA: TGTGCCAGCTCGCCTGAACTTAACACTGAAGCTTTCTTT
CDR3 protein: CASSPELNTEAFF

clone size: -
V gene: TRBV28
D gene: TRBD2
J gene: TRBJ2-7
CDR3 DNA: TGTGCCAGCAGTGCCCGAGGGACTAGAGTCTACGAGCAGTACTTC
CDR3 protein: CASSARGTRVYEQYF

clone size: -
V gene: TRBV7-9
D gene: -
J gene: TRBJ2-2
CDR3 DNA: TGTGCCAGCAGCTTAGCGAGCGGAACGAACACCGGGGAGCTGTTTTTT
CDR3 protein: CASSLASGTNTGELFF

clone size: -
V gene: TRBV28
D gene: -
J gene: TRBJ2-7
CDR3 DNA: TGTGCCAGCAGTTTACTGCAGGGGAGCTACGAGCAGTACTTC
CDR3 protein: CASSLLQGSYEQYF

clone size: -
V gene: TRBV5-1
D gene: -
J gene: TRBJ1-1
CDR3 DNA: TGCGCCAGCAGCGCGGGACCTTTCGGGAACACTGAAGCTTTCTTT
CDR3 protein: CASSAGPFGNTEAFF

clone size: -
V gene: TRBV27
D gene: -
J gene: TRBJ2-5
CDR3 DNA: TGTGCCAGCCGCTACCAAGAGACCCAGTACTTC
CDR3 protein: CASRYQETQYF

clone size: -
V gene: TRBV27
D gene: -
J gene: TRBJ1-1
CDR3 DNA: TGTGCCAGCAGTTTTACTCGCCAGGGAACTGAAGCTTTCTTT
CDR3 protein: CASSFTRQGTEAFF

clone size: -
V gene: TRBV7-6
D gene: TRBD1
J gene: TRBJ2-7
CDR3 DNA: TGTGCCAGCAGCGTGGACAGGGGGCTCAGAGAGCAGTACTTC
CDR3 protein: CASSVDRGLREQYF

clone size: -
V gene: TRBV11-2
D gene: TRBD2
J gene: TRBJ2-1
CDR3 DNA: TGTGCCAGCAGCTTAATTGGCCCTTCGGGACTAGGTGAGCAGTTCTTC
CDR3 protein: CASSLIGPSGLGEQFF

clone size: -
V gene: TRBV5-1
D gene: -
J gene: TRBJ1-2
CDR3 DNA: TGCGCCAGCAGCTTTCAGGGGAACTATGGCTACACCTTC
CDR3 protein: CASSFQGNYGYTF

clone size: -
V gene: TRBV28
D gene: -
J gene: TRBJ2-1
CDR3 DNA: TGTGCCAGCAGTAAGGGCCGCCCGGATGGTGAGCAGTTCTTC
CDR3 protein: CASSKGRPDGEQFF

clone size: -
V gene: TRBV28
D gene: -
J gene: TRBJ1-5
CDR3 DNA: TGTGCCAGCAGTACGCGGACAGAAGGCAATCAGCCCCAGCATTTT
CDR3 protein: CASSTRTEGNQPQHF

clone size: -
V gene: TRBV5-1
D gene: TRBD2
J gene: TRBJ2-7
CDR3 DNA: TGCGCCAGCAGCCTAGCGGGAGGCGGCTACGAGCAGTACTTC
CDR3 protein: CASSLAGGGYEQYF

clone size: -
V gene: TRBV2
D gene: -
J gene: TRBJ2-7
CDR3 DNA: TGTGCCAGCACCCAGCAGGGGACACTCTACGAGCAGTACTTC
CDR3 protein: CASTQQGTLYEQYF

clone size: -
V gene: TRBV5-6
D gene: TRBD2
J gene: TRBJ2-3
CDR3 DNA: TGTGCCAGCAGCTTGGCCCTACCGGGAGGGCCGACCACAGATACGCAGTATTTT
CDR3 protein: CASSLALPGGPTTDTQYF

clone size: -
V gene: TRBV18
D gene: TRBD1
J gene: TRBJ1-5
CDR3 DNA: TGTGCCAGCTCACCACTTGGTGGACAGGATGATCAGCCCCAGCATTTT
CDR3 protein: CASSPLGGQDDQPQHF

clone size: -
V gene: TRBV27
D gene: -
J gene: TRBJ1-2
CDR3 DNA: TGTGCCAGCAGTAGTACAGGGTCGCGTGGCTACACCTTC
CDR3 protein: CASSSTGSRGYTF

clone size: -
V gene: TRBV28
D gene: TRBD1
J gene: TRBJ1-2
CDR3 DNA: TGTGCCAGCAGTTCCGGGACAGGGAGGAACTATGGCTACACCTTC
CDR3 protein: CASSSGTGRNYGYTF

clone size: -
V gene: TRBV29-1
D gene: -
J gene: TRBJ1-4
CDR3 DNA: TGCAGCGTTGGACCTGCAACTAATGAAAAACTGTTTTTT
CDR3 protein: CSVGPATNEKLFF

clone size: -
V gene: TRBV19
D gene: -
J gene: TRBJ1-2
CDR3 DNA: TGTGCCAGTACCCCTGCGGGGGCCGCTTATGGCTACACCTTC
CDR3 protein: CASTPAGAAYGYTF

clone size: -
V gene: TRBV6-5
D gene: TRBD1
J gene: TRBJ2-1
CDR3 DNA: TGTGCCAGCAGTTACCGGGACAGGGGTCGGAATGAGCAGTTCTTC
CDR3 protein: CASSYRDRGRNEQFF

clone size: -
V gene: TRBV9
D gene: -
J gene: TRBJ1-5
CDR3 DNA: TGTGCCAGCAGCGCCCTGGGGCTGATGGATCAGCCCCAGCATTTT
CDR3 protein: CASSALGLMDQPQHF

clone size: -
V gene: TRBV4-1
D gene: -
J gene: TRBJ2-1
CDR3 DNA: TGCGCCAGCAGCCAAGGGACTCGACGCTCCTACAATGAGCAGTTCTTC
CDR3 protein: CASSQGTRRSYNEQFF

clone size: few
V gene: TRBV27
D gene: -
J gene: TRBJ1-1
CDR3 DNA: TGTGCCAGCAGCCGGGGCAGGGAGAACACTGAAGCTTTCTTT
CDR3 protein: CASSRGRENTEAFF

clone size: -
V gene: TRBV21-1
D gene: -
J gene: TRBJ1-5
CDR3 DNA: TGTGCCAGCAGCAAAGGGGGACAGGTAAACCTTAGCAATCAGCCCCAGCATTTT
CDR3 protein: CASSKGGQVNLSNQPQHF

clone size: -
V gene: TRBV6-5
D gene: TRBD2
J gene: TRBJ2-7
CDR3 DNA: TGTGCCAGCAGCCCCTTCGGGGGGTACGAGCAGTACTTC
CDR3 protein: CASSPFGGYEQYF

clone size: -
V gene: TRBV11-1
D gene: TRBD1
J gene: TRBJ1-1
CDR3 DNA: TGTGCCAGCAGCCCGAGGACAGGGGGACTCACTGAAGCTTTCTTT
CDR3 protein: CASSPRTGGLTEAFF

clone size: -
V gene: TRBV4-3
D gene: -
J gene: TRBJ2-3
CDR3 DNA: TGCGCCAGCAGCCAAGAGATGGGGCTCCAAGATACGCAGTATTTT
CDR3 protein: CASSQEMGLQDTQYF

clone size: -
V gene: TRBV27
D gene: -
J gene: TRBJ2-7
CDR3 DNA: TGTGCCAGCACCCCGTCAAACTCCTACGAGCAGTACTTC
CDR3 protein: CASTPSNSYEQYF

clone size: -
V gene: TRBV30
D gene: -
J gene: TRBJ2-5
CDR3 DNA: TGTGCCTGGAGTGTAGGGAACAAAGAGACCCAGTACTTC
CDR3 protein: CAWSVGNKETQYF

clone size: -
V gene: TRBV28
D gene: -
J gene: TRBJ1-5
CDR3 DNA: TGTGCCAGCAACCGCAATCAGCCCCAGCATTTT
CDR3 protein: CASNRNQPQHF

clone size: once
V gene: TRBV11-2
D gene: -
J gene: TRBJ1-5
CDR3 DNA: TGTGCCAGCAGCACCCACAGGAGTAATCAGCCCCAGCATTTT
CDR3 protein: CASSTHRSNQPQHF

clone size: -
V gene: TRBV5-5
D gene: -
J gene: TRBJ2-5
CDR3 DNA: TGTGCCAGCAGCTTGGCTCGGGGTCGACAGGGAGGCCAAGAGACCCAGTACTTC
CDR3 protein: CASSLARGRQGGQETQYF

clone size: few
V gene: TRBV5-1
D gene: -
J gene: TRBJ2-5
CDR3 DNA: TGCGCCAGCAGCTTCCACCAAGAGACCCAGTACTTC
CDR3 protein: CASSFHQETQYF

clone size: -
V gene: TRBV18
D gene: -
J gene: TRBJ1-1
CDR3 DNA: TGTGCCAGCTCACTGGGGCCGAACACTGAAGCTTTCTTT
CDR3 protein: CASSLGPNTEAFF

clone size: -
V gene: TRBV2
D gene: -
J gene: TRBJ2-5
CDR3 DNA: TGTGCCAGCCACACCGACGGAAAAGAGACCCAGTACTTC
CDR3 protein: CASHTDGKETQYF

clone size: -
V gene: TRBV5-8
D gene: -
J gene: TRBJ2-3
CDR3 DNA: TGTGCCAGCAGCTTGGCCTCCATACTCTTATCCAACACAGATACGCAGTATTTT
CDR3 protein: CASSLASILLSNTDTQYF

clone size: -
V gene: TRBV18
D gene: -
J gene: TRBJ2-5
CDR3 DNA: TGTGCCAGCTCACCGAGGCAAGAGACCCAGTACTTC
CDR3 protein: CASSPRQETQYF

clone size: -
V gene: TRBV5-6
D gene: TRBD2
J gene: TRBJ2-1
CDR3 DNA: TGTGCCAGCAGCGGGGGACTAGCGGGCAATGAGCAGTTCTTC
CDR3 protein: CASSGGLAGNEQFF

clone size: -
V gene: TRBV18
D gene: -
J gene: TRBJ2-2
CDR3 DNA: TGTGCCAGCTCGAAAAGTCGACCCCCGAACACCGGGGAGCTGTTTTTT
CDR3 protein: CASSKSRPPNTGELFF

clone size: -
V gene: TRBV28
D gene: TRBD1
J gene: TRBJ1-1
CDR3 DNA: TGTGCCTCCAAAAGAGGGGGCGCGACTGAAGCTTTCTTT
CDR3 protein: CASKRGGATEAFF

clone size: -
V gene: TRBV28
D gene: TRBD1
J gene: TRBJ2-7
CDR3 DNA: TGTGCCAGCAGTTCGCGGACAGGCTCCTACGAGCAGTACTTC
CDR3 protein: CASSSRTGSYEQYF

clone size: -
V gene: TRBV30
D gene: TRBD1
J gene: TRBJ1-6
CDR3 DNA: TGTGCCTGGAGTACATTGACAGGGGATAATTCACCCCTCCACTTT
CDR3 protein: CAWSTLTGDNSPLHF

clone size: -
V gene: TRBV9
D gene: TRBD2
J gene: TRBJ2-7
CDR3 DNA: TGTGCCAGCAGCGCCGGGCGGCTCTCTAGCGGAGACTCCTACGAGCAGTACTTC
CDR3 protein: CASSAGRLSSGDSYEQYF

clone size: -
V gene: TRBV25-1
D gene: -
J gene: TRBJ2-4
CDR3 DNA: TGTGCCAGCAGTGAATTCTGGAATTCCGGCATTCAGTACTTC
CDR3 protein: CASSEFWNSGIQYF

clone size: -
V gene: TRBV2
D gene: -
J gene: TRBJ2-2
CDR3 DNA: TGTGCCAGCAAGGCGACAGCGAACACCGGGGAGCTGTTTTTT
CDR3 protein: CASKATANTGELFF

clone size: -
V gene: TRBV6-4
D gene: -
J gene: TRBJ2-4
CDR3 DNA: TGTGCCAGCAGCCCTAAAGGTACACTAGCCAAAAACATTCAGTACTTC
CDR3 protein: CASSPKGTLAKNIQYF

clone size: -
V gene: TRBV6-1
D gene: -
J gene: TRBJ1-5
CDR3 DNA: TGTGCCAGCAGTGAAGTTGGTGGGGGCGCTGGGCCCCAGCATTTT
CDR3 protein: CASSEVGGGAGPQHF

clone size: -
V gene: TRBV18
D gene: -
J gene: TRBJ2-5
CDR3 DNA: TGTGCCAGCTCACAGGCTAGCGCCCACCAAGAGACCCAGTACTTC
CDR3 protein: CASSQASAHQETQYF

clone size: -
V gene: TRBV10-3
D gene: TRBD1
J gene: TRBJ1-1
CDR3 DNA: TGTGCCATCAGTGAGCTCAGACAGGGGGCTGAAGCTTTCTTT
CDR3 protein: CAISELRQGAEAFF

clone size: -
V gene: TRBV9
D gene: TRBD2
J gene: TRBJ2-7
CDR3 DNA: TGTGCCAGCAGCGTAGCTATGACTAGCGGGAGTTTGGAGCAGTACTTC
CDR3 protein: CASSVAMTSGSLEQYF

clone size: -
V gene: TRBV10-3
D gene: -
J gene: TRBJ2-7
CDR3 DNA: TGTGCCATCAGTGAGTCGAGGGACAACTCCTACGAGCAGTACTTC
CDR3 protein: CAISESRDNSYEQYF

clone size: once
V gene: TRBV29-1
D gene: -
J gene: TRBJ2-5
CDR3 DNA: TGCAGCGTTGGAGGGCGAACACAAGAGACCCAGTACTTC
CDR3 protein: CSVGGRTQETQYF